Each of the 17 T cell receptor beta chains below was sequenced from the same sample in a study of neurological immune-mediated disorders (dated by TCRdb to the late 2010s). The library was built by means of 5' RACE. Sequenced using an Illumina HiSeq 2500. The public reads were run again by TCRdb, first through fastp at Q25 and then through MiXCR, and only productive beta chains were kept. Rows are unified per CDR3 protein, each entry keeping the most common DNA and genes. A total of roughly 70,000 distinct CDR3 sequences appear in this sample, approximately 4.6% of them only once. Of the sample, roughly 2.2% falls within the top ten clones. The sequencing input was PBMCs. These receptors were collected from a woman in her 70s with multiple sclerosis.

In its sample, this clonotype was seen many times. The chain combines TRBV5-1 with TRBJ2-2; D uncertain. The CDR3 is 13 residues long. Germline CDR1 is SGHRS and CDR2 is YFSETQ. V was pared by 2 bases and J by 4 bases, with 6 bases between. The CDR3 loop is CASSLLGTGELFF. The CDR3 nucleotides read TGCGCCAGCAGCTTACTCGGCACCGGGGAGCTGTTTTTT.

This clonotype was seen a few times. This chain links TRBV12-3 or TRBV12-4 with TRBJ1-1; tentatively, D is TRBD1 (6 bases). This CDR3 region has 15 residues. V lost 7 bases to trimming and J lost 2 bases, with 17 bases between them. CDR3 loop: CASIPQAGVNTEAFF. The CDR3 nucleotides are TGTGCCAGCATCCCGCAGGCAGGGGTAAACACTGAAGCTTTCTTT.

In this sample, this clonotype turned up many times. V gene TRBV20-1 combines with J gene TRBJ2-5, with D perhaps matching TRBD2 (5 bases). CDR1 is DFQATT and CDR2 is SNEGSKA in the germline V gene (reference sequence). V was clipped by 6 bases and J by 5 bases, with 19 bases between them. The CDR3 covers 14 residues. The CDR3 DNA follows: TGCAGTGCCGCTAGCTTGGATCGGAAGGAGACCCAGTACTTC. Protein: CSAASLDRKETQYF.

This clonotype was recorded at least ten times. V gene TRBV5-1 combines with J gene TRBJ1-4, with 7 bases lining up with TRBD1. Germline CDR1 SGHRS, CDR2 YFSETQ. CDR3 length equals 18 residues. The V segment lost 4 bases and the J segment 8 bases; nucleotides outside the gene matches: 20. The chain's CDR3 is CASSRDSSGTRSSEKLFF. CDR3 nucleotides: TGCGCCAGCAGCAGGGACAGTAGTGGCACCAGAAGTTCGGAAAAACTGTTTTTT.

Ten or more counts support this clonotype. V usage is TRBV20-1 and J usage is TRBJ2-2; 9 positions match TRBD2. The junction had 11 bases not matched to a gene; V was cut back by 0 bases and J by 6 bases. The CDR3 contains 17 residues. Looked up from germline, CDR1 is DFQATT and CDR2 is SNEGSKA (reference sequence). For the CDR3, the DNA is TGCAGTGCTAGAGATGCTGGCGGGAGGGCTTCCGCCGGGGAGCTGTTTTTT. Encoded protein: CSARDAGGRASAGELFF.

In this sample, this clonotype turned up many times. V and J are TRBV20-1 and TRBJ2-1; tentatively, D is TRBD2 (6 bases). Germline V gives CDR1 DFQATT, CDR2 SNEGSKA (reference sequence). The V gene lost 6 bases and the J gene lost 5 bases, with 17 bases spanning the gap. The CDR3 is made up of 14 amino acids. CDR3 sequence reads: CSASPGDINNEQFF. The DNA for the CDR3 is TGCAGTGCATCGCCGGGGGATATTAACAATGAGCAGTTCTTC.

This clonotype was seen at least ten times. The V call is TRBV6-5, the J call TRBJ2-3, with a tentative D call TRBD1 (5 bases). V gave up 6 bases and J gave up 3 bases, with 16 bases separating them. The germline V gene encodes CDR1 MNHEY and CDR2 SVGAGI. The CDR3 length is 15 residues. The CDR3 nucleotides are TGTGCCAGCAGGGATGACCAGACAGTTACAGATACGCAGTATTTT. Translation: CASRDDQTVTDTQYF.

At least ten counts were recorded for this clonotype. CDR3 DNA: TGTGCCAGCAGCCCTCCCAGGGGGAGGGTCTCCTACGAGCAGTACTTC. Its translation is CASSPPRGRVSYEQYF. The rearrangement links TRBV3-1 to TRBJ2-7; the D gene could be TRBD1 or TRBD2 (7 bases each). V was trimmed by 4 bases and J by 0 bases, leaving 16 bases between them. The CDR3 spans 16 residues. CDR1 and CDR2 from the germline V gene are LGHDT and YNNKEL (reference sequence).

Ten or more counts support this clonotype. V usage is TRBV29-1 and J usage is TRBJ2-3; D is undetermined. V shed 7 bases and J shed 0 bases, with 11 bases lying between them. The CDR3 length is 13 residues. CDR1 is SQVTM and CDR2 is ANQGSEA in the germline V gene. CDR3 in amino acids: CSAQDVSTDTQYF. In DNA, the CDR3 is TGCAGCGCTCAGGACGTTAGCACAGATACGCAGTATTTT.

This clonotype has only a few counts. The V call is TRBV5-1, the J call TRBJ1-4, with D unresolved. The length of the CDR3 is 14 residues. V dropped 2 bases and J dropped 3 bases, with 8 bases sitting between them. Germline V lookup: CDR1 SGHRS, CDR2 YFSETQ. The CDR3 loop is CASSLGSSNEKLFF. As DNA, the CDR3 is TGCGCCAGCAGCTTAGGGAGTTCTAATGAAAAACTGTTTTTT.

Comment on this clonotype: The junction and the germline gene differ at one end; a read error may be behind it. CDR3 DNA: TGTGCTAGCAGCCTGGACAGGGGCACCGGGGAGCTGTTTTTT. Protein: CASSLDRGTGELFF. V usage is TRBV7-7 and J usage is TRBJ2-2; 9 nucleotides align to TRBD1. Germline values: CDR1 SSHAT, CDR2 FNYEAQ (reference sequence). CDR3 length: 14 residues.

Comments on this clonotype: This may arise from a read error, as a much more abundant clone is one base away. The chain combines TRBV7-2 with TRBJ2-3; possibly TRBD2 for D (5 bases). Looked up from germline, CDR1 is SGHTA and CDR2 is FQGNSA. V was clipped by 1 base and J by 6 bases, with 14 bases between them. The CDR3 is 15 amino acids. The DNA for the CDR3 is TGTGCCAGCAGCTTAGAGACGGGATTGAAGGATACGCAGTATTTT. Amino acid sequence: CASSLETGLKDTQYF.

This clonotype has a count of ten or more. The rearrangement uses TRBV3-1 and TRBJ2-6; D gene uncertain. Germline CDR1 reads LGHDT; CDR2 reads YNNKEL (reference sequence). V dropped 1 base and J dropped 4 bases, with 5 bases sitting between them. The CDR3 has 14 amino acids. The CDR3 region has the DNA TGTGCCAGCAGCCAAGTCAGGGGGGCCAACGTCCTGACTTTC. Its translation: CASSQVRGANVLTF.

CDR3 nucleotides: TGTGCCAGTAATTCCCCTTTGGCTGGGGCCAACGTCCTGACTTTC. Protein: CASNSPLAGANVLTF. The gene calls are TRBV19 and TRBJ2-6; no clear D gene. The CDR3 runs to 15 residues. In germline, CDR1 is LNHDA, CDR2 SQIVND (reference sequence). V lost 7 bases to trimming and J lost 2 bases, with 12 bases between them.

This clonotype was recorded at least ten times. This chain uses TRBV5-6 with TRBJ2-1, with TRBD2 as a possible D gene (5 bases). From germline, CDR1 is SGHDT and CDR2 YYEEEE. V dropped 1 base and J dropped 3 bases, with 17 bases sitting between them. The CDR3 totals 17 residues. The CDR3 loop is CASSLRPGRGYYNEQFF. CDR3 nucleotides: TGTGCCAGCAGCTTGCGGCCAGGACGAGGGTACTACAATGAGCAGTTCTTC.

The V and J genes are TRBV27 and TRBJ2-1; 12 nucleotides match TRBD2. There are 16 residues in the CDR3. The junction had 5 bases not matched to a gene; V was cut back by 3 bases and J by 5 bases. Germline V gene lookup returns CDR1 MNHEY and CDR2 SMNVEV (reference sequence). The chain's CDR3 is CASSFPTSGRNNEQFF. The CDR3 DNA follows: TGTGCCAGCAGTTTCCCGACTAGCGGGAGAAACAATGAGCAGTTCTTC.

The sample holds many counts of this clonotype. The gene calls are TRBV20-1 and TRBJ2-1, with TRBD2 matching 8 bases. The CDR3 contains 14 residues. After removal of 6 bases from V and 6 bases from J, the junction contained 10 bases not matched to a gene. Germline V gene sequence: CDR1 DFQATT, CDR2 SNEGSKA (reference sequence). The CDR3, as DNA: TGCAGTGCGGCACGGTTAGCGGGACGCAATGAGCAGTTCTTC. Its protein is CSAARLAGRNEQFF.